The subject of this entry is one T cell receptor beta chain. Its target is not known. This sample was included in a study of STAT3 mutations in large granular lymphocyte leukemia. Overall study context: Roughly half the longitudinally sequenced T-LGLL patients had canonical STAT3 mutations. Study-level results: Variable sampling intervals and differing treatment regimens complicated linking therapy response to TCR clonal burden changes. After therapy, about 35% of the 18 patients switched clonotypes, all new clones STAT3 wild type. Every T-LGLL patient had at least one immunodominant TCRbeta clonotype.

V was cut by 1 base and J by 6 bases, with 13 bases left in between. The length of the CDR3 is 14 residues. Germline V gene sequence: CDR1 KGHSH, CDR2 LQKENI. Data came from immunoSEQ multiplex PCR; TCRdb stores just in-frame clones and leaves some out. The sample carries approximately 9,100 clones, roughly 90% recorded once. V and J are TRBV18 and TRBJ2-7; D might be TRBD1 or TRBD2, each matching 6 bases. The sequenced material came from peripheral blood mononuclear cells. The clonotype was recovered from a man aged 60 to 69 with T-cell large granular lymphocyte leukemia. Some clones in this sample may be carry-over from other donors' samples. The chain's CDR3 is CASSPQTGAGEQYF. In nucleotides, the CDR3 is TGTGCCAGCTCACCACAAACGGGGGCGGGCGAGCAGTACTTC. Full variable domain (rest looked up from reference TRBV18 and TRBJ2-7): NAGVMQNPRHLVRRRGQEARLRCSPMKGHSHVYWYRQLPEEGLKFMVYLQKENIIDESGMPKERFSAEFPKEGPSILRIQQVVRGDSAAYFCASSPQTGAGEQYFGPGTRLTVT.